The 14 T cell receptor beta chains reported below all come from one sample, sequenced in a study of T cell responses to AZD1222 COVID-19 vaccine. TCRdb's copy holds only in-frame clones and misses some; the assay was immunoSEQ multiplex PCR. The sample carries roughly 140,000 clones, approximately 94% recorded once. This specimen consisted of peripheral blood, obtained on day 0 of AZD1222 vaccination. The receptors stem from an adult in good health.

CDR3 amino acids: CASSFLPSGGEAFF. In nucleotides, the CDR3 is TGTGCCAGCAGTTTCCTCCCCTCGGGGGGTGAAGCTTTCTTT. The J gene is TRBJ1-1, the V gene TRBV28; weak D call: TRBD1 (5 bases). Germline V gene lookup returns CDR1 MDHEN and CDR2 SYDVKM. The CDR3 consists of 14 residues. Between the trimmed V and J ends, which lost 3 bases and 7 bases, there was a span of 15 bases.

The chain carries TRBV10-3 and TRBJ2-3; 8 nucleotides line up with TRBD1. The germline V gene encodes CDR1 ENHRY and CDR2 SYGVKD. The CDR3 covers 16 residues. V shed 3 bases, J shed 6 bases, and the junction held 11 bases outside the gene matches. For the CDR3, the DNA is TGTGCCATCAGTGACCGGGACAGGACTTTAAGGGATACGCAGTATTTT. It yields the protein CAISDRDRTLRDTQYF.

The sample holds one count of this clone. Here the CDR3 DNA reads TGTGCCAGCAGCCTCGCGGTCACCGGGGAGCTGTTTTTT. It yields the protein CASSLAVTGELFF. This chain uses TRBV28 with TRBJ2-2; no clear D. CDR1 and CDR2 from the germline V gene are MDHEN and SYDVKM. The CDR3 runs 13 residues. Trimming shortened V by 6 bases and J by 4 bases, and 9 bases separated the two germline ends.

The chain has TRBV9 and TRBJ2-3; D unclear. The CDR3 is 15 amino acids. Germline CDR1 and CDR2: SGDLS and YYNGEE. V was trimmed by 2 bases and J by 0 bases, leaving 10 bases between them. CDR3 sequence (DNA): TGTGCCAGCAGCGTGAGGTCAATCAGCACAGATACGCAGTATTTT. It encodes CASSVRSISTDTQYF.

The chain uses TRBV7-9 and TRBJ2-5; D ambiguous. V was cut by 4 bases and J by 7 bases, with 16 bases left in between. This CDR3 comprises 14 residues. Germline CDR1 reads SEHNR; CDR2 reads FQNEAQ (reference sequence). The CDR3 DNA follows: TGTGCCAGCAGCTCCACGACATCTGAGACGACCCAGTACTTC. As protein: CASSSTTSETTQYF.

The V and J genes are TRBV28 and TRBJ2-7; D might be TRBD1 (6 bases). V was trimmed by 5 bases and J by 3 bases, leaving 17 bases between them. The CDR3 sequence is 15 residues long. CDR1 MDHEN and CDR2 SYDVKM come from the germline V gene. In DNA, the CDR3 is TGTGCCAGCAGTCTCCTGAATCGGACAGACTACGAGCAGTACGTC. Translated, it gives CASSLLNRTDYEQYV.

CDR3 loop: CASSLSGRAFNEQFF. Written as DNA, the CDR3 is TGTGCCAGCAGCTTAAGCGGGAGGGCCTTCAATGAGCAGTTCTTC. The chain uses TRBV12-1 and TRBJ2-1; the table calls TRBD2, which could not be checked here. TRBV12-1 is recorded as a pseudogene. The CDR3 extends over 15 amino acids.

The genes are TRBV6-2 or TRBV6-3 and TRBJ2-1, with 13 bases fitting TRBD2. The V segment lost 5 bases and the J segment 3 bases; nucleotides outside the gene matches: 4. The CDR3 loop spans 16 amino acids. Germline CDR1 is MNHEY and CDR2 is SVGEGT. The CDR3 loop is CASSLGLAGIYNEQFF. In nucleotides, the CDR3 is TGTGCCAGCAGTCTGGGACTAGCGGGGATCTACAATGAGCAGTTCTTC.

About this clone itself: Other DNA sequences within the sample encode an identical CDR3. The rearrangement links TRBV6-5 to TRBJ1-2; the match to TRBD1 covers 9 bases. V trimming: 5 bases; J trimming: 8 bases; junction bases outside the gene matches: 6. The CDR3 runs 13 residues. The germline gives CDR1 MNHEY, CDR2 SVGAGI. The CDR3 DNA follows: TGTGCCAGCAGTCCGGGACAGGGTCGAGGCTACACCTTC. Its protein is CASSPGQGRGYTF.

The chain uses TRBV10-3 and TRBJ1-2, with 10 bases lining up with TRBD1. This CDR3 comprises 18 residues. Germline loops: CDR1 ENHRY, CDR2 SYGVKD. Trimming at V came to 0 bases and at J to 4 bases, leaving 11 bases not matched to a gene. CDR3 loop: CAISESTTGTGDRYGYTF. The CDR3 nucleotides are TGTGCCATCAGTGAGTCCACCACCGGGACAGGGGATCGCTATGGCTACACCTTC.

V is TRBV12-3 or TRBV12-4 and J is TRBJ2-5; D possibly corresponds to TRBD1 (5 bases). V was trimmed by 3 bases and J by 4 bases, leaving 9 bases between them. The CDR3 is 13 residues long. CDR3: CASSFKGSETQYF. The CDR3 nucleotides are TGTGCCAGCAGTTTTAAGGGGTCAGAGACCCAGTACTTC.

J is TRBJ1-2 and V is TRBV5-1; no firm D call. With 0 bases removed from V and 4 bases from J, the gap between germline ends came to 7 bases. Germline V gene sequence: CDR1 SGHRS, CDR2 YFSETQ. This CDR3 is built from 13 residues. CDR3 bases: TGCGCCAGCAGCTTGGACAGCTCCTATGGCTACACCTTC. This codes for CASSLDSSYGYTF.

CDR3 protein: CASSIEDRWDTEAFF. The CDR3 region has the DNA TGTGCCAGTAGTATAGAGGACAGGTGGGATACTGAAGCTTTCTTT. The chain carries TRBV19 and TRBJ1-1, with 7 bases aligning to TRBD1. Germline V gene lookup returns CDR1 LNHDA and CDR2 SQIVND (reference sequence). V shed 0 bases and J 5 bases; nucleotides not matched to a gene: 6. The CDR3 contains 15 residues.

The rearrangement uses TRBV7-3 and TRBJ2-2; D gene ambiguous. Per the germline V gene, CDR1 is SGHTA and CDR2 is FQGTGA. CDR3 size: 12 residues. V was shortened by 1 base and J by 8 bases, with 5 bases between the two germline ends. The CDR3 reads CASSLIRGELFF. CDR3 DNA: TGTGCCAGCAGCTTAATAAGGGGGGAGCTGTTTTTT.